Listed here are 10 T cell receptor beta chains from one sample, sequenced in a study of T-cell reconstitution after alpha-beta-depleted transplantation in children. Unique molecular identifiers were used to barcode this TCRbeta library. TCRdb re-called the PCR reads through MiXCR, storing one row per CDR3 protein. The repertoire holds around 490,000 distinct CDR3 sequences, with about an eighth as singletons. The sample consisted of PBMCs, mostly from graft donor cells, taken 180 days after TCRalphabeta/CD19-depleted stem cell transplant. The source is a female patient between 2 and 10 years old who had a stem cell transplant for aplastic anemia, so the T cells may come from the graft donor.

This clonotype has more than one count but fewer than ten. The chain links TRBV20-1 to TRBJ1-1; D perhaps matches TRBD1 (5 bases). CDR3 length: 12 amino acids. The germline V gene has CDR1 DFQATT and CDR2 SNEGSKA (reference sequence). V was cut by 6 bases and J by 3 bases, with 11 bases left in between. CDR3 region: CSATVGDTEAFF. CDR3 nucleotides: TGCAGTGCCACAGTGGGGGACACTGAAGCTTTCTTT.

The sample holds a few counts of this clonotype. This rearrangement joins TRBV28 to TRBJ1-1; the match to TRBD1 covers 9 bases. The germline V gene has CDR1 MDHEN and CDR2 SYDVKM. CDR3 size: 16 residues. V shed 5 bases and J 3 bases; nucleotides not matched to a gene: 10. The CDR3 sequence is CASSPGTGIWDTEAFF. CDR3 coding DNA: TGTGCCAGCAGTCCGGGGACAGGGATTTGGGACACTGAAGCTTTCTTT.

This clonotype was seen more than once but under ten times. The rearrangement links TRBV4-2 to TRBJ2-1; 9 bases agree with TRBD1. Germline-derived CDR1 and CDR2 are LGHNA and YNFKEQ. V gave up 1 base and J gave up 8 bases; unmatched junction bases: 3. This CDR3 is built from 14 residues. CDR3 DNA sequence: TGTGCCAGCAGCCAAGGGGACAGGGTACATGAGCAGTTCTTC. Its translation: CASSQGDRVHEQFF.

The V call is TRBV9, the J call TRBJ2-7, with 7 bases that match TRBD1. CDR1 is SGDLS, CDR2 YYNGEE, per germline. The V segment lost 4 bases and the J segment 2 bases; nucleotides outside the gene matches: 9. This CDR3 spans 15 amino acids. CDR3: CASSSATGPTYEQYF. In DNA form, the CDR3 reads TGTGCCAGCAGCTCCGCGACAGGGCCCACCTACGAGCAGTACTTC. The full variable domain, in which reference TRBV9 and TRBJ2-7 provide the parts outside the CDR3, is DSGVTQTPKHLITATGQRVTLRCSPRSGDLSVYWYQQSLDQGLQFLIQYYNGEERAKGNILERFSAQQFPDLHSELNLSSLELGDSALYFCASSSATGPTYEQYFGPGTRLTVT.

This clonotype turned up a few times. The gene calls are TRBV29-1 and TRBJ2-1; a weak D match, TRBD2 (6 bases). V was pared by 6 bases and J by 9 bases, with 18 bases between. The germline V gene has CDR1 SQVTM and CDR2 ANQGSEA. The CDR3 length is 13 residues. CDR3 in DNA: TGCAGCGTGCGGGGCGGCTTTAGGGGTGAGCAGTTCTTC. This sequence encodes CSVRGGFRGEQFF.

This clonotype has a handful of counts. The chain recombines TRBV7-2 with TRBJ2-5; 8 bases align to TRBD2. The J segment lost 2 bases and the V segment lost 8 bases, leaving 7 bases of the junction unmatched. The CDR3 has 14 amino acids. Germline CDR1 and CDR2: SGHTA and FQGNSA. CDR3: CASAGGGRQETQYF. The DNA of the CDR3 is TGTGCCAGCGCCGGGGGGGGGCGTCAAGAGACCCAGTACTTC.

This clonotype was seen only a few times. The V gene is TRBV7-2, the J gene TRBJ2-3, with TRBD2 matching over 13 bases. This CDR3 comprises 16 residues. From germline, CDR1 is SGHTA and CDR2 FQGNSA. J lost 2 bases, V lost 2 bases, and 1 base had no gene match. In DNA form, the CDR3 reads TGTGCCAGCAGCTTAACTAGCGGGAGGGTCACAGATACGCAGTATTTT. Its protein is CASSLTSGRVTDTQYF. The whole variable domain, remainder taken from reference TRBV7-2 and TRBJ2-3, is GAGVSQSPSNKVTEKGKDVELRCDPISGHTALYWYRQSLGQGLEFLIYFQGNSAPDKSGLPSDRFSAERTGGSVSTLTIQRTQQEDSAVYLCASSLTSGRVTDTQYFGPGTRLTVL.

This chain links TRBV25-1 with TRBJ2-5; D might be TRBD2 (6 bases). The CDR3 totals 14 residues. Between the trimmed V and J ends, which lost 1 base and 5 bases, there was a span of 11 bases. Germline CDR1 reads MGHDK; CDR2 reads SYGVNS. Here the CDR3 DNA reads TGTGCCAGCAGTGAATGGCGCCGGGGGGAGACCCAGTACTTC. Its translation is CASSEWRRGETQYF.

This clonotype was recorded many times. This chain connects TRBV12-3 or TRBV12-4 to TRBJ2-1; no clear D. This CDR3 region has 13 residues. The V gene lost 8 bases and the J gene lost 5 bases, with 13 bases spanning the gap. The CDR3 here is CASGPLSDNEQFF. CDR3 DNA: TGTGCCAGCGGCCCTCTAAGTGACAATGAGCAGTTCTTC.

This clonotype has ten or more counts. The V call is TRBV7-2, the J call TRBJ2-1; the match to TRBD2 covers 8 bases. V dropped 4 bases and J dropped 9; count of bases not matched to a gene: 8. CDR1 and CDR2 from the germline V gene are SGHTA and FQGNSA. The CDR3 spans 14 residues. CDR3 sequence reads: CASSSARAGGEQFF. DNA for the CDR3: TGTGCCAGCAGCTCCGCACGGGCGGGAGGTGAGCAGTTCTTC.